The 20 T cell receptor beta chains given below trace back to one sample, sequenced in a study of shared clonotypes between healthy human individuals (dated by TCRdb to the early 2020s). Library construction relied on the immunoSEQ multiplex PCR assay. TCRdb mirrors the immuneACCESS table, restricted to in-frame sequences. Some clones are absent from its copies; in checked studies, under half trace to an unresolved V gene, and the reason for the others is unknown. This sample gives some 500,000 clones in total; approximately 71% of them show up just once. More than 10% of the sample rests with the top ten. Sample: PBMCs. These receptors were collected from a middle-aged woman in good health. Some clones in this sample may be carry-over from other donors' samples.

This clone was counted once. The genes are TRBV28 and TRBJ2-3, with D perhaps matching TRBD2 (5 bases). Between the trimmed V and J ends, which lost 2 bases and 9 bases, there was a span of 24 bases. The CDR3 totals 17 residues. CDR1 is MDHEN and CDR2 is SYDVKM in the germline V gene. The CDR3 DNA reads TGTGCCAGCAGTTTAGCCTTTGGGAGCGACTTCCAGGTGACGCAGTATTTT. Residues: CASSLAFGSDFQVTQYF.

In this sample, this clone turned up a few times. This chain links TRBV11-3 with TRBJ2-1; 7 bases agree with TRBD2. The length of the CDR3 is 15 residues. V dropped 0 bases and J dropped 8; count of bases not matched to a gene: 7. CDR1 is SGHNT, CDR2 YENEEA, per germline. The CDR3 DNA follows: TGTGCCAGCAGCTTAGATGGCGGGAGTGACGATGAGCAGTTCTTC. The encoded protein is CASSLDGGSDDEQFF.

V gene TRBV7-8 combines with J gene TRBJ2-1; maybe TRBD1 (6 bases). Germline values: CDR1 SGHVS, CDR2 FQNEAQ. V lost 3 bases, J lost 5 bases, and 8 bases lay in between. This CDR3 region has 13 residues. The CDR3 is CASSFGTNNEQFF. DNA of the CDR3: TGTGCCAGCAGCTTCGGGACAAACAATGAGCAGTTCTTC.

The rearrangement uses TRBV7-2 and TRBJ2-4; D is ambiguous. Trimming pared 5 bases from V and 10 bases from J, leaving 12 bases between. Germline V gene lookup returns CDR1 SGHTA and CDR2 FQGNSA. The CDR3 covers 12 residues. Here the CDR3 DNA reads TGTGCCAGCAGCCTTGCTGGCCAAATTCAGTACTTC. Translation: CASSLAGQIQYF.

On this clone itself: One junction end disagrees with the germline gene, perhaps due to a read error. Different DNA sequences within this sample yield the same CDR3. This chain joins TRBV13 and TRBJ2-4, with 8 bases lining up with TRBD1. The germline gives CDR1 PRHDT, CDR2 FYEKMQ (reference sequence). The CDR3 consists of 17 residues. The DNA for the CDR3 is TGTGCCAGCAGCCCAGTCGGCAGGGGGCGGTCCAAAAACATCCAGTACTTC. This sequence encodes CASSPVGRGRSKNIQYF.

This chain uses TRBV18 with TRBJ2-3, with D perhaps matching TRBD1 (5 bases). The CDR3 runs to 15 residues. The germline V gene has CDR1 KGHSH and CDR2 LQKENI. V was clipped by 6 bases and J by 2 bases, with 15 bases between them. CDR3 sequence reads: CASSSATDHTDTQYF. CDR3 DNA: TGTGCCAGCTCTTCGGCGACAGACCACACAGATACGCAGTATTTT.

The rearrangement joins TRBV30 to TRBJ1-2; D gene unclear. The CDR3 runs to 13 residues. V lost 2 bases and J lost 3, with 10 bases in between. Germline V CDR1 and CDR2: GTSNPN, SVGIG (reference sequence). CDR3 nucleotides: TGTGCCTGGAGTCCGGAGTCGGACTATGGCTACACCTTC. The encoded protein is CAWSPESDYGYTF. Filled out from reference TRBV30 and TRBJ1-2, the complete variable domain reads SQTIHQWPATLVQPVGSPLSLECTVEGTSNPNLYWYRQAAGRGLQLLFYSVGIGQISSEVPQNLSASRPQDRQFILSSKKLLLSDSGFYLCAWSPESDYGYTFGSGTRLTVV.

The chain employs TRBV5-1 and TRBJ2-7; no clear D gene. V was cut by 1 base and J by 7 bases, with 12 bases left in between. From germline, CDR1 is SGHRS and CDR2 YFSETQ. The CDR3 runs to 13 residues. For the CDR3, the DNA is TGCGCCAGCAGCTTGATAATTTTCGAGGAGCAGTACTTC. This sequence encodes CASSLIIFEEQYF. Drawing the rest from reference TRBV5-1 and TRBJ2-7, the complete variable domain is KAGVTQTPRYLIKTRGQQVTLSCSPISGHRSVSWYQQTPGQGLQFLFEYFSETQRNKGNFPGRFSGRQFSNSRSEMNVSTLELGDSALYLCASSLIIFEEQYFGPGTRLTVT.

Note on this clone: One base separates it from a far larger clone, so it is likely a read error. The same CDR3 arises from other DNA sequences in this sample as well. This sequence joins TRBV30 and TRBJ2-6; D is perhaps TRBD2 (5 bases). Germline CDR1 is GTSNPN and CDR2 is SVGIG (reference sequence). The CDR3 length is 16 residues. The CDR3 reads CAWSVTGFSGANVLTF. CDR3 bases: TGCGCCTGGAGTGTTACGGGGTTCTCTGGGGCCAACGTCCTGACTTTC.

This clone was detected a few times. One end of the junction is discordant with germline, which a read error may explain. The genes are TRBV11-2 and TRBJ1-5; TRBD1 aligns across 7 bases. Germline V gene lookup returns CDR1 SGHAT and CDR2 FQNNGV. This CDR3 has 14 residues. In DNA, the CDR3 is TGTGTCAGCAGCTTAGTGGGACAGAATCAGCCCCAGCATTTT. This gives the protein CVSSLVGQNQPQHF.

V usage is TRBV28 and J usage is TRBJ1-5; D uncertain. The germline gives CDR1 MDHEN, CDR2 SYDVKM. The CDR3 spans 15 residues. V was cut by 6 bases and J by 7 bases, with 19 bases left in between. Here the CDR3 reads CASSLGGQAVQPQHF. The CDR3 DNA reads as TGTGCCAGCAGCCTTGGAGGGCAAGCGGTCCAGCCCCAGCATTTT. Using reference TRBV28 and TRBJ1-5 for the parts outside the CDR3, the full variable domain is DVKVTQSSRYLVKRTGEKVFLECVQDMDHENMFWYRQDPGLGLRLIYFSYDVKMKEKGDIPEGYSVSREKKERFSLILESASTNQTSMYLCASSLGGQAVQPQHFGDGTRLSIL.

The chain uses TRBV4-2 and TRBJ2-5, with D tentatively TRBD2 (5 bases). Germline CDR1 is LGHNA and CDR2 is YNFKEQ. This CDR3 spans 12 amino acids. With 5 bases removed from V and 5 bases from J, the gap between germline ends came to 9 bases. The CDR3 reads CASSLAIETQYF. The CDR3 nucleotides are TGTGCCAGCAGCTTAGCGATCGAGACCCAGTACTTC.

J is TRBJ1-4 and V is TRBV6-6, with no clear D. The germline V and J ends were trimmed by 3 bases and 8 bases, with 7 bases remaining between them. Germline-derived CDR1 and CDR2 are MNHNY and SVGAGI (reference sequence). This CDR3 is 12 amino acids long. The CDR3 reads CASSYNVEKLFF. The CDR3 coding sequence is TGTGCCAGCAGTTATAACGTAGAAAAACTGTTTTTT.

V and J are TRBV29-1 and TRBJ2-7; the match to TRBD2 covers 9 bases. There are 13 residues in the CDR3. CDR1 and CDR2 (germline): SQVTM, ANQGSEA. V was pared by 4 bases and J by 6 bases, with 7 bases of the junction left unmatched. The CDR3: CSVGSGSFVEQYF. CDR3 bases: TGCAGCGTTGGTAGCGGGAGCTTCGTCGAGCAGTACTTC.

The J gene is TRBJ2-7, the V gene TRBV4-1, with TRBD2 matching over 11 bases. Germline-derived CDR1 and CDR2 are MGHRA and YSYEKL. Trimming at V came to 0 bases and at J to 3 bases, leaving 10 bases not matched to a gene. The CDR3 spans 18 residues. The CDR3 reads CASSQDRASGRTYYEQYF. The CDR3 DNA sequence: TGCGCCAGCAGCCAAGATAGGGCTAGCGGGAGGACATACTACGAGCAGTACTTC.

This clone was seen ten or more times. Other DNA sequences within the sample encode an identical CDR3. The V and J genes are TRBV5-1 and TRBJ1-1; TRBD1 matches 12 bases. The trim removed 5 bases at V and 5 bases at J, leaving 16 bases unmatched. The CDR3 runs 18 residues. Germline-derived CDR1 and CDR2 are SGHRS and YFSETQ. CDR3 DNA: TGCGCCAGCAGAGGGACGGCGGGACAGGGGGCGACTAGGACTGAAGCTTTCTTT. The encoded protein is CASRGTAGQGATRTEAFF.

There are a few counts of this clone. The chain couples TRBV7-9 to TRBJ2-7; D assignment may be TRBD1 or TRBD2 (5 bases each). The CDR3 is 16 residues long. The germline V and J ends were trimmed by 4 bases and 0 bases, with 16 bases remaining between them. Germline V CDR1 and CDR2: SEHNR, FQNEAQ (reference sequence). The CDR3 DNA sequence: TGTGCCAGCAGCTACGATTCCGGGACGTTCTCCTACGAGCAGTACTTC. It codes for CASSYDSGTFSYEQYF.

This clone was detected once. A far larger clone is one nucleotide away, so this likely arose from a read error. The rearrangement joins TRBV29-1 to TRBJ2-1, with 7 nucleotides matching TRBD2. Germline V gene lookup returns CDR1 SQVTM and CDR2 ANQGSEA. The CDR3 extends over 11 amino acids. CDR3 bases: TGCAGTACGGGAGGTATAAATGAGCAGTTCTTC. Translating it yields CSTGGINEQFF.

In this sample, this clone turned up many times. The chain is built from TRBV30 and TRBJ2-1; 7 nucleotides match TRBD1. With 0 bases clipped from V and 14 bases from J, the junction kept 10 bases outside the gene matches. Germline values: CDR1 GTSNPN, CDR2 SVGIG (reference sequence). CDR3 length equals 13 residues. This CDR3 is CAWSVRGRGSKFF. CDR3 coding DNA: TGTGCCTGGAGTGTACGGGGCAGGGGGAGCAAGTTCTTC. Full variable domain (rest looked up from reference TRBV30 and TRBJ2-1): SQTIHQWPATLVQPVGSPLSLECTVEGTSNPNLYWYRQAAGRGLQLLFYSVGIGQISSEVPQNLSASRPQDRQFILSSKKLLLSDSGFYLCAWSVRGRGSKFFGPGTRLTVL.

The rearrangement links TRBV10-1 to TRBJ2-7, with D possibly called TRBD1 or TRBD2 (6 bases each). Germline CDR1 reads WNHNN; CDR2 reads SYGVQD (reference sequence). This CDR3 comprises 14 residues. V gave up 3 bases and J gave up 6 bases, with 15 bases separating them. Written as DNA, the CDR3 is TGCGCCAGCAGTGATATTCGGGGGCGCGGCGAGCAGTACTTC. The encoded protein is CASSDIRGRGEQYF.